This TCR beta chain was sequenced in a study of T cell repertoires in cytomegalovirus infection. Study conclusions and caveats: The ex vivo response was dominated by HLA-C-restricted CMV-specific TCR beta clonotypes.

J gave up 2 bases and V 0 bases, and 3 bases lay outside the gene matches. The CDR3 is 16 residues long. Germline loops: CDR1 SGHTA, CDR2 FQGNSA. TCRdb re-called the reads through MiXCR, storing one row per CDR3 protein. The sample includes about 770,000 distinct CDR3 sequences, about 27% of them seen just once. This clonotype was seen ten or more times. The antigen is not known. The V and J genes are TRBV7-2 and TRBJ2-3; 9 nucleotides agree with TRBD1. This receptor was taken from a human donor in good health (CMV status not recorded). Some clones in this sample may be carry-over from other donors' samples. The sequences come from cultured CD8+ T cells from PBMCs, collected from culture after CMV antigen stimulation. DNA of the CDR3: TGTGCCAGCAGCTTAGCCGGGACAGGGCACACAGATACGCAGTATTTT. Protein: CASSLAGTGHTDTQYF.